Shown below are 25 T cell receptor beta chains from a single sample sequenced in a study of PD-1 blockade in classical Hodgkin lymphoma. Clones were sequenced by immunoSEQ multiplex PCR, and TCRdb holds only the in-frame ones, with some missing. The sample has just over 25,000 clones, approximately 84% seen once. Exposure to brentuximab vedotin varied, and each patient had relapsed following autologous stem cell transplantation. The material was peripheral blood mononuclear cells (PBMCs), obtained at baseline. The receptors were sampled from a human donor with classical Hodgkin lymphoma.

The J gene is TRBJ1-3, the V gene TRBV7-9, with a weak D call TRBD1 (6 bases). The CDR3 is 16 amino acids. Trimming took off 5 bases at V and 0 bases at J, with 14 bases between the two ends. Germline V gene sequence: CDR1 SEHNR, CDR2 FQNEAQ (reference sequence). The CDR3 DNA follows: TGTGCCAGCAGCCTGGACGGGGACATCTCTGGAAACACCATATATTTT. Translation: CASSLDGDISGNTIYF.

The rearrangement uses TRBV5-1 and TRBJ2-1, with D tentatively TRBD2 (5 bases). The germline V and J ends were trimmed by 0 bases and 7 bases, with 11 bases remaining between them. The CDR3 has 14 residues. Germline CDR1 reads SGHRS; CDR2 reads YFSETQ. CDR3 sequence (DNA): TGCGCCAGCAGCTTGGACGCCACGGGGAATGAGCAGTTCTTC. Translating gives CASSLDATGNEQFF.

The count of this clone is one. The genes are TRBV6-4 and TRBJ2-1; possible D gene TRBD1, 6 bases. The CDR3 runs 13 residues. V was cut by 4 bases and J by 3 bases, with 7 bases left in between. CDR1 and CDR2 (germline): MRHNA, SNTAGT. CDR3 DNA sequence: TGTGCCAGCAGTGGGGACAACTACAATGAGCAGTTCTTC. It is translated as CASSGDNYNEQFF.

This clone has a handful of counts. The chain employs TRBV6-5 and TRBJ1-1, with a tentative D call TRBD1 (5 bases). Germline values: CDR1 MNHEY, CDR2 SVGAGI. This CDR3 comprises 14 residues. V dropped 4 bases and J dropped 8 bases, with 17 bases sitting between them. CDR3 loop: CASSSPGFLKEAFF. The CDR3 nucleotides read TGTGCCAGCAGTTCCCCAGGGTTCCTAAAGGAAGCTTTCTTT.

This sequence joins TRBV7-9 and TRBJ2-1; 10 bases fit TRBD2. This CDR3 region has 14 residues. J lost 6 bases, V lost 10 bases, and 9 bases had no gene match. Germline CDR1 is SEHNR and CDR2 is FQNEAQ (reference sequence). In DNA form, the CDR3 reads TGTGCCATGATTAGCGGGGGGATCCCCAATGAGCAGTTCTTC. Translated, it gives CAMISGGIPNEQFF.

J is TRBJ2-7 and V is TRBV7-8, with D hard to call. Germline V lookup: CDR1 SGHVS, CDR2 FQNEAQ. The V end was cut by 3 bases, the J end by 6 bases, with 12 bases between. This CDR3 contains 13 residues. CDR3 sequence reads: CASSFKQHGEQYF. CDR3 nucleotides: TGTGCCAGCAGCTTTAAACAGCATGGCGAGCAGTACTTC.

In this sample, this clone turned up a few times. The chain links TRBV5-1 to TRBJ2-7; D may be TRBD2 (6 bases). CDR3 length: 13 amino acids. The ends were cut back, 4 bases at V and 6 bases at J, with 14 bases in the middle. Per the germline V gene, CDR1 is SGHRS and CDR2 is YFSETQ. CDR3 protein: CASSPGTGGEQYF. The CDR3 DNA reads as TGCGCCAGCAGCCCGGGGACTGGCGGCGAGCAGTACTTC. Using reference TRBV5-1 and TRBJ2-7 for the parts outside the CDR3, the full variable domain is KAGVTQTPRYLIKTRGQQVTLSCSPISGHRSVSWYQQTPGQGLQFLFEYFSETQRNKGNFPGRFSGRQFSNSRSEMNVSTLELGDSALYLCASSPGTGGEQYFGPGTRLTVT.

The CDR3 bases are TGTGCCTGGAGTGTACCGGACAGGGAATATCAGCCCCAGCATTTT. Encoded protein: CAWSVPDREYQPQHF. This rearrangement joins TRBV30 to TRBJ1-5; TRBD1 agrees at 8 bases. V dropped 0 bases and J dropped 5; count of bases not matched to a gene: 6. Germline values: CDR1 GTSNPN, CDR2 SVGIG (reference sequence). The length of the CDR3 is 15 residues.

The chain joins TRBV4-1 to TRBJ2-3; the D gene is possibly TRBD1 (6 bases). The germline V gene encodes CDR1 MGHRA and CDR2 YSYEKL. The length of the CDR3 is 16 residues. Trimming pared 1 base from V and 3 bases from J, leaving 14 bases between. CDR3 amino acids: CASSQGRGSPTDTQYF. The CDR3 DNA reads as TGCGCCAGCAGCCAAGGCAGGGGTTCGCCGACAGATACGCAGTATTTT.

The chain is built from TRBV7-6 and TRBJ2-3; 8 bases match TRBD2. CDR1 and CDR2 (germline): SGHVS, FNYEAQ. V shed 5 bases and J 4 bases; nucleotides not matched to a gene: 8. The CDR3 covers 15 residues. DNA of the CDR3: TGTGCCAGCAGCAAGACCGGGGGGGCCGCAGATACGCAGTATTTT. Protein: CASSKTGGAADTQYF.

CDR3 amino acids: CASSPVGISRGYTF. The CDR3 DNA reads TGTGCCAGCAGCCCTGTCGGGATTTCGCGGGGCTACACCTTC. The chain couples TRBV7-9 to TRBJ1-2; no definite D call. Between the trimmed V and J ends, which lost 5 bases and 8 bases, there was a span of 18 bases. The CDR3 totals 14 residues. The germline V gene encodes CDR1 SEHNR and CDR2 FQNEAQ (reference sequence).

The chain is built from TRBV10-3 and TRBJ1-4; 11 bases agree with TRBD1. J was trimmed by 7 bases and V by 6 bases; bases with no gene match: 1. The CDR3 sequence is 13 residues long. The germline V gene has CDR1 ENHRY and CDR2 SYGVKD. CDR3 in amino acids: CAISGTGGEKLFF. CDR3 sequence (DNA): TGTGCCATCAGCGGGACAGGGGGTGAAAAACTGTTTTTT.

The chain has TRBV11-2 and TRBJ2-3; D gene ambiguous. The V and J ends lost 3 bases and 1 base respectively, with 8 bases between them. This CDR3 region has 14 residues. Per the germline V gene, CDR1 is SGHAT and CDR2 is FQNNGV. CDR3 in amino acids: CASSFKWGTDTQYF. The DNA of the CDR3 is TGTGCCAGCAGCTTTAAATGGGGCACAGATACGCAGTATTTT.

The chain combines TRBV7-9 with TRBJ2-5, with D possibly being TRBD2 (6 bases). Germline lookup yields CDR1 SEHNR and CDR2 FQNEAQ (reference sequence). CDR3 size: 15 residues. The V and J ends lost 3 bases and 2 bases respectively, with 13 bases between them. In nucleotides, the CDR3 is TGTGCCAGCAGCTTCGCGGGGCCGATACAAGAGACCCAGTACTTC. Its protein product is CASSFAGPIQETQYF.

CDR3 nucleotide sequence: TGTGCCAGCAACCTATTCTGGACGGGCTTCGACTCACCCCTCCACTTT. Translating it yields CASNLFWTGFDSPLHF. The chain uses TRBV7-8 and TRBJ1-6; D unclear. Germline lookup yields CDR1 SGHVS and CDR2 FQNEAQ. The CDR3 covers 16 residues. The germline V and J ends were trimmed by 7 bases and 10 bases, with 23 bases remaining between them.

The chain has TRBV5-1 and TRBJ2-5; 14 bases are a match to TRBD2. CDR3 length: 16 residues. J was trimmed by 4 bases and V by 0 bases; bases with no gene match: 2. The germline gives CDR1 SGHRS, CDR2 YFSETQ. CDR3 sequence: CASSLDGLAGGETQYF. The CDR3 DNA is TGCGCCAGCAGCTTGGATGGACTAGCGGGGGGAGAGACCCAGTACTTC.

V is TRBV6-9 and J is TRBJ2-7; D unresolved. The germline V and J ends were trimmed by 3 bases and 7 bases, with 19 bases remaining between them. Germline V gene data show CDR1 as MNHGY and CDR2 as SVAAGI. The CDR3 spans 15 residues. Here the CDR3 reads CASSYSRVYLVEQYF. DNA for the CDR3: TGTGCCAGCAGTTACTCGAGAGTATACTTGGTTGAGCAGTACTTC.

The rearrangement links TRBV29-1 to TRBJ2-7, with 7 positions matching TRBD2. Germline loops: CDR1 SQVTM, CDR2 ANQGSEA. Trimming removed 4 bases from V and 0 bases from J; junction bases left unmatched: 9. CDR3 size: 15 residues. CDR3 in amino acids: CSVAVGRGTSYEQYF. DNA of the CDR3: TGCAGCGTTGCGGTGGGGCGGGGGACCTCCTACGAGCAGTACTTC.

The CDR3 bases are TGCGCCAGCAGCCCCCGGGACGGAGCCTACGAGCAGTACTTC. Translated: CASSPRDGAYEQYF. This chain joins TRBV5-1 and TRBJ2-7; D tentatively reads TRBD1 or TRBD2 (5 bases each). Looked up from germline, CDR1 is SGHRS and CDR2 is YFSETQ. The CDR3 is 14 residues long. Trimming stripped 4 bases from V and 2 bases from J, with 13 bases between.

The chain employs TRBV5-1 and TRBJ2-5, with D tentatively TRBD2 (6 bases). Per the germline V gene, CDR1 is SGHRS and CDR2 is YFSETQ. Trimming left V 5 bases short and J 4 bases short, with 21 bases between. This CDR3 is 16 amino acids long. The CDR3 sequence is CASRDQGGTNGETQYF. As DNA, the CDR3 is TGCGCCAGCAGGGACCAAGGCGGGACCAACGGAGAGACCCAGTACTTC.

The V gene is TRBV7-9, the J gene TRBJ1-2; D perhaps matches TRBD1 (5 bases). The germline V gene has CDR1 SEHNR and CDR2 FQNEAQ (reference sequence). Between the trimmed V and J ends, which lost 4 bases and 4 bases, there was a span of 16 bases. The CDR3 extends over 15 amino acids. In DNA form, the CDR3 reads TGTGCCAGCAGCTCCAGCGGGGGGGAAAGCTATGGCTACACCTTC. Its translation is CASSSSGGESYGYTF.

V and J are TRBV13 and TRBJ2-1; TRBD2 matches at 12 bases. Germline values: CDR1 PRHDT, CDR2 FYEKMQ (reference sequence). Trimming cost V 4 bases and J 7 bases; bases outside gene matches: 17. The CDR3 totals 19 residues. The chain's CDR3 is CASSSWTSGEAEYRNEQFF. CDR3 sequence (DNA): TGTGCCAGCAGCTCCTGGACTAGCGGGGAAGCTGAATATAGGAATGAGCAGTTCTTC.

The chain uses TRBV19 and TRBJ2-4; 8 bases align to TRBD1. The CDR3 has 17 residues. Unmatched junction bases numbered 11, after V lost 3 bases and J lost 4 bases. CDR1 is LNHDA and CDR2 is SQIVND in the germline V gene (reference sequence). CDR3 coding DNA: TGTGCCAGTAGTATCCCCCCCTTGACAGGGGCGAAAAACATTCAGTACTTC. It yields the protein CASSIPPLTGAKNIQYF.

The genes are TRBV2 and TRBJ2-3, with 9 bases matching TRBD2. This CDR3 comprises 17 residues. The V segment lost 6 bases and the J segment 2 bases; nucleotides outside the gene matches: 12. CDR1 and CDR2 (germline): SNHLY, FYNNEI. The CDR3 protein is CASRPLTAGGHTDTQYF. CDR3 nucleotides: TGTGCCAGCAGGCCTCTCACGGCGGGGGGGCACACAGATACGCAGTATTTT.

This chain links TRBV5-5 with TRBJ1-6, with a tentative D call TRBD1 (5 bases). CDR1 and CDR2 from the germline V gene are SGHKS and YYEKEE (reference sequence). Deletions cut 5 bases from V and 9 bases from J, with 18 bases between. This CDR3 has 15 amino acids. CDR3 loop: CASRVGTAGSSPLHF. The DNA of the CDR3 is TGTGCCAGCAGGGTAGGTACAGCAGGGAGTTCACCCCTCCACTTT.